Presented here are 18 T cell receptor beta chains from one specimen sequenced in a study of blood T cell repertoires in COVID-19. Repertoires were generated with immunoSEQ multiplex PCR, while TCRdb's copy carries only in-frame clones and drops some. The sample includes 250,000 to 350,000 clones, less than 90% of them seen just once. The specimen sequenced was peripheral blood. These receptor sequences come from a woman in her 70s with COVID-19, enrolled during active disease.

This chain connects TRBV7-9 to TRBJ1-3, with D hard to call. The germline V gene encodes CDR1 SEHNR and CDR2 FQNEAQ (reference sequence). V lost 2 bases and J lost 7, with 6 bases in between. The CDR3 sequence is 12 residues long. The DNA for the CDR3 is TGTGCCAGCAGCTTAACTGATAACACCATATATTTT. It translates to CASSLTDNTIYF.

A note on this clone: The junction and the germline gene differ at one end; a read error may be behind it. In nucleotides, the CDR3 is TGTGCCAGCAGCTTAGCCGGGGAGCCCGGCTTT. Encoded protein: CASSLAGEPGF. The chain joins TRBV11-2 to TRBJ1-1; no clear D gene. CDR1 SGHAT and CDR2 FQNNGV come from the germline V gene. CDR3 length equals 11 residues.

The genes are TRBV9 and TRBJ2-5; 9 nucleotides match TRBD2. This CDR3 region has 16 residues. Per germline, CDR1 SGDLS and CDR2 YYNGEE. V was pared by 4 bases and J by 2 bases, with 9 bases of the junction left unmatched. The CDR3 loop is CASSPSAGGPQETQYF. For the CDR3, the DNA is TGTGCCAGCAGCCCCTCGGCGGGGGGGCCACAAGAGACCCAGTACTTC.

This chain connects TRBV29-1 to TRBJ2-7, with 9 nucleotides matching TRBD1. The junction had 10 bases not matched to a gene; V was cut back by 6 bases and J by 4 bases. Per germline, CDR1 SQVTM and CDR2 ANQGSEA. The CDR3 is 14 amino acids. In nucleotides, the CDR3 is TGCAGCGTCGAACTCCGGGACAGGGATTACGAGCAGTACTTC. Amino acid sequence: CSVELRDRDYEQYF.

This chain connects TRBV6-5 to TRBJ2-3; 12 positions agree with TRBD2. The CDR3 spans 15 residues. Germline CDR1 reads MNHEY; CDR2 reads SVGAGI. Germline trimming cut 6 bases from V and 2 bases from J; bases unmatched to any gene: 3. The CDR3 DNA reads as TGTGCCAGCAGAAGGACTAGCGGGAACACAGATACGCAGTATTTT. This translates into CASRRTSGNTDTQYF.

The chain joins TRBV11-2 to TRBJ1-6, with D maybe TRBD1 (5 bases). The V end lost 4 bases, the J end lost 7 bases, and 17 bases lay between the germline ends. Germline CDR1 is SGHAT and CDR2 is FQNNGV. The CDR3 consists of 16 residues. The CDR3 loop is CASSYGRGLFNSPLHF. In nucleotides, the CDR3 is TGTGCCAGCAGCTATGGGCGGGGACTTTTCAATTCACCCCTCCACTTT.

The genes are TRBV14 and TRBJ1-1, with TRBD1 as a possible D gene (6 bases). This CDR3 is built from 14 residues. Germline V gives CDR1 SGHDN, CDR2 FVKESK. Trimming removed 4 bases from V and 4 bases from J, with 13 bases in between. The CDR3 DNA is TGTGCCAGCAGCCTCCCAGGGGCCCGCACTGAAGCTTTCTTT. Amino acid sequence: CASSLPGARTEAFF.

The rearrangement joins TRBV2 to TRBJ2-3; 8 bases fit TRBD2. CDR3 length: 16 amino acids. Per the germline V gene, CDR1 is SNHLY and CDR2 is FYNNEI. V lost 0 bases and J lost 6; bases outside the gene matches: 8. CDR3 loop: CASSEAKGAGVDTQYF. The CDR3 region has the DNA TGTGCCAGCAGTGAAGCGAAAGGAGCGGGGGTGGATACGCAGTATTTT.

The V gene is TRBV30, the J gene TRBJ1-5, with D unclear. CDR1 is GTSNPN, CDR2 SVGIG, per germline (reference sequence). Trimming removed 3 bases from V and 3 bases from J, with 12 bases in between. CDR3 length: 14 residues. The CDR3 DNA reads as TGTGCCTGGAGAGACGGCAGGCCCAATCAGCCCCAGCATTTT. Translated, it gives CAWRDGRPNQPQHF. Full variable domain (rest looked up from reference TRBV30 and TRBJ1-5): SQTIHQWPATLVQPVGSPLSLECTVEGTSNPNLYWYRQAAGRGLQLLFYSVGIGQISSEVPQNLSASRPQDRQFILSSKKLLLSDSGFYLCAWRDGRPNQPQHFGDGTRLSIL.

This rearrangement joins TRBV28 to TRBJ1-1; D not resolved. The CDR3 length is 14 residues. Trimming cost V 6 bases and J 4 bases, with 15 bases left between them. CDR1 is MDHEN, CDR2 SYDVKM, per germline. This CDR3 is CASSRIQDFTEAFF. The CDR3, as DNA: TGTGCCAGCAGCAGAATCCAGGACTTCACTGAAGCTTTCTTT.

At least ten counts were recorded for this clone. The rearrangement joins TRBV5-1 to TRBJ2-5; 7 bases map to TRBD1. The V segment lost 1 base and the J segment 3 bases; nucleotides outside the gene matches: 3. The CDR3 consists of 14 residues. The V gene's germline CDR1 is SGHRS and CDR2 YFSETQ. The CDR3 spells CASSLRGTEETQYF. For the CDR3, the DNA is TGCGCCAGCAGCTTGAGGGGGACAGAAGAGACCCAGTACTTC. Full variable domain (rest looked up from reference TRBV5-1 and TRBJ2-5): KAGVTQTPRYLIKTRGQQVTLSCSPISGHRSVSWYQQTPGQGLQFLFEYFSETQRNKGNFPGRFSGRQFSNSRSEMNVSTLELGDSALYLCASSLRGTEETQYFGPGTRLLVL.

This clone occurred once. The chain has TRBV23-1 and TRBJ2-3; D possibly corresponds to TRBD2 (6 bases). TRBV23-1 carries the ORF label, with uncertain function. The ends were cut back, 6 bases at V and 10 bases at J, with 14 bases in the middle. The CDR3 has 12 residues. The CDR3 is CASRLGGGAQYF. The CDR3 nucleotides are TGCGCCAGCAGGCTGGGGGGAGGCGCGCAGTATTTT.

The chain uses TRBV9 and TRBJ2-1, with TRBD2 identical over 11 bases. Per the germline V gene, CDR1 is SGDLS and CDR2 is YYNGEE. The CDR3 is made up of 16 amino acids. V dropped 4 bases and J dropped 8; count of bases not matched to a gene: 11. In DNA form, the CDR3 reads TGTGCCAGCAGCATCCGCCCGGGACTAGCGGCTGATGAGCAGTTCTTC. It specifies CASSIRPGLAADEQFF.

This chain uses TRBV29-1 with TRBJ1-3; D not certain. Germline assignment: CDR1 SQVTM and CDR2 ANQGSEA. Trimming removed 4 bases at V and 0 bases at J, with 13 bases between. There are 15 residues in the CDR3. In DNA form, the CDR3 reads TGCAGCGTTGGGGCCGGGAAAAGCTCTGGAAACACCATATATTTT. Its protein product is CSVGAGKSSGNTIYF. Filled out from reference TRBV29-1 and TRBJ1-3, the complete variable domain reads SAVISQKPSRDICQRGTSLTIQCQVDSQVTMMFWYRQQPGQSLTLIATANQGSEATYESGFVIDKFPISRPNLTFSTLTVSNMSPEDSSIYLCSVGAGKSSGNTIYFGEGSWLTVV.

The V call is TRBV28, the J call TRBJ2-5; 10 bases align to TRBD1. The CDR3 covers 14 residues. From germline, CDR1 is MDHEN and CDR2 SYDVKM. Trimming cost V 2 bases and J 10 bases; bases outside gene matches: 7. CDR3 coding DNA: TGTGCCAGCAGTTTAAAGGGGACAGGGGAGCTCCAGTACTTC. It specifies CASSLKGTGELQYF.

The V gene is TRBV5-6, the J gene TRBJ1-3; D not resolved. V shed 0 bases and J shed 2 bases, with 6 bases lying between them. The CDR3 is 14 amino acids. The germline gives CDR1 SGHDT, CDR2 YYEEEE. The CDR3 nucleotides are TGTGCCAGCAGCTTGGGGCGGACTGGAAACACCATATATTTT. Translating it yields CASSLGRTGNTIYF.

V is TRBV6-5 and J is TRBJ2-3, with 13 bases matching TRBD2. The CDR3 spans 14 residues. Trimming at V came to 6 bases and at J to 6 bases, leaving 3 bases not matched to a gene. Germline V gene lookup returns CDR1 MNHEY and CDR2 SVGAGI. The CDR3 loop is CASRTSGGVDTQYF. CDR3 sequence (DNA): TGTGCCAGCAGAACTAGCGGGGGGGTGGATACGCAGTATTTT.

This chain joins TRBV7-2 and TRBJ1-5; D gene ambiguous. The CDR3 totals 14 residues. Germline assignment: CDR1 SGHTA and CDR2 FQGNSA. V was pared by 5 bases and J by 6 bases, with 14 bases between. The CDR3 coding sequence is TGTGCCAGCAGCCCCCGACCCGGAGGTCAGCCCCAGCATTTT. Its translation is CASSPRPGGQPQHF.